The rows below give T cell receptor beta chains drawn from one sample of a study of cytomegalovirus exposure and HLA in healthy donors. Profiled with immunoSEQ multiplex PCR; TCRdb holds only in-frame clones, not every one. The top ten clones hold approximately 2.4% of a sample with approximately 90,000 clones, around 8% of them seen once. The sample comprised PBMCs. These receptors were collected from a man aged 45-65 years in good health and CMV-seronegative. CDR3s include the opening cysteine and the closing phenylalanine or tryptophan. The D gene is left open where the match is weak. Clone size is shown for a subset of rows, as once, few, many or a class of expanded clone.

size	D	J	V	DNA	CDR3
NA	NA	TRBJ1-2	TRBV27	TGTGCCAGCAGTCTACAAGCCAACAGGAATTATGGCTACACCTTC	CASSLQANRNYGYTF
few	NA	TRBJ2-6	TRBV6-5	TGTGCCAGCAGTTCCCCGGGGTCTGGGGCCAACGTCCTGACTTTC	CASSSPGSGANVLTF
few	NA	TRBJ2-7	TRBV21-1	TGTGCCAGCAGCGGTCACAGGGGGCACTCCTACGAGCAGTACTTC	CASSGHRGHSYEQYF
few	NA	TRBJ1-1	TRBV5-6	TGTGCCAGCATCTGGCGACCAGGGAACACTGAAGCTTTCTTT	CASIWRPGNTEAFF
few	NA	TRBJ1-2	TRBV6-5	TGTGCCAGCAGTTTCACAGGGAGCTATGGCTACACCTTC	CASSFTGSYGYTF
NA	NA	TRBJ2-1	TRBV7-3	TGTGCCAGCAGCCGTAACGGAGGGCTGGGGGAGCAGTTCTTC	CASSRNGGLGEQFF
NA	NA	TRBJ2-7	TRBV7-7	TGTGCTAGCAGCGTATCACAGGGTCGCGAGCAGTACTTC	CASSVSQGREQYF
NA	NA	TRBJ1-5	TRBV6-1	TGTGCCAGCAGTGAAGCAGCAGGGCCCAATCAGCCCCAGCATTTT	CASSEAAGPNQPQHF
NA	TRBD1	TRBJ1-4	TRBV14	TGTGCCAGCAGCCAAGGGACAGGGGGAAAACTGTTTTTT	CASSQGTGGKLFF
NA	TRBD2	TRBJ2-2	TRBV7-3	TGTGCCAGCAGCCAGCGAGCGGGGGGACTGAACGGGGAGCTGTTTTTT	CASSQRAGGLNGELFF
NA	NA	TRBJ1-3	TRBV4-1	TGCGCCAGCAGCGAAGAACTTCGGACAGCAGGAAACACCATATATTTT	CASSEELRTAGNTIYF
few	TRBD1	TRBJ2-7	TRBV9	TGTGCCAGCAGCATGGGACAGAGTTTCTACGAGCAGTACTTC	CASSMGQSFYEQYF
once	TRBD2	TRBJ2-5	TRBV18	TGTGCCAGCTCACCAAACTATAGCGGGGGCAAGGAGACCCAGTACTTC	CASSPNYSGGKETQYF
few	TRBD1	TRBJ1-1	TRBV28	TGTGCCAGCAGTCCGGGACAGGGATACACTGAAGCTTTCTTT	CASSPGQGYTEAFF
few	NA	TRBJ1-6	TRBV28	TGTGCCAGCAGTTCGGACAGCCGCAATTCACCCCTCCACTTT	CASSSDSRNSPLHF
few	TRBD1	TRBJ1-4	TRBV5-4	TGTGCCAGCAGCTCGGGACAGGGGAATGAAAAACTGTTTTTT	CASSSGQGNEKLFF
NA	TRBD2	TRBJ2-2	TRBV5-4	TGTGCCAGCAGCCCTCGGGGAGGGGTGAGGACCGGGGAGCTGTTTTTT	CASSPRGGVRTGELFF
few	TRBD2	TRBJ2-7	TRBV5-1	TGCGCCAGCAGCTTGGGGGCCGGGACTAGCGTTGCCGAGCAGTACTTC	CASSLGAGTSVAEQYF
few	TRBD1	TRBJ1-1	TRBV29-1	TGCAGCGTGAGACAGGGACTCATGAACACTGAAGCTTTCTTT	CSVRQGLMNTEAFF
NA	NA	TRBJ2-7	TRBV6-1	TGTGCCATATCGGACAGCTTTGTAGGCGAGCAGTGCTTC	CAISDSFVGEQCF
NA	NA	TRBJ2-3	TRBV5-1	TGCGCCAGCAGCTCCCTGGGAGGTCAAGGGGAGGCAGATACGCAGTATTTT	CASSSLGGQGEADTQYF
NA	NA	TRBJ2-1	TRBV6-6	TGTGCCAGCAGTCATACTAGGGACAATGAGCAGTTCTTC	CASSHTRDNEQFF
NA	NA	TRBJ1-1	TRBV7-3	TGTGCCAGCAGCCCTGGGAGGGACACTGAAGCTTTCTTT	CASSPGRDTEAFF